This T cell receptor beta chain was obtained from a study of T cell responses to AZD1222 COVID-19 vaccine. The CDR3 sequence is 15 residues long. V shed 4 bases, J shed 4 bases, and the junction held 6 bases outside the gene matches. Germline V gene lookup returns CDR1 SGDLS and CDR2 YYNGEE. The protocol was immunoSEQ multiplex PCR, while the TCRdb copy is restricted to in-frame clones and leaves out a portion. The data contain 120,000 to 150,000 clones, about 90% of them singletons. This clone was recorded only once. Its antigen is undetermined. Overall study findings and caveats: Rises in breadth and depth of Spike-specific TCRs came after two AZD1222 doses.

This chain connects TRBV9 to TRBJ2-2; 8 bases fit TRBD2. The TCR comes from an adult in good health. Sequenced here: peripheral blood, sampled on day 0 of MenACWY control vaccination. CDR3 DNA sequence: TGTGCCAGCAGCCCCGGACTAGCCCGCACCGGGGAGCTGTTTTTT. Protein sequence: CASSPGLARTGELFF.